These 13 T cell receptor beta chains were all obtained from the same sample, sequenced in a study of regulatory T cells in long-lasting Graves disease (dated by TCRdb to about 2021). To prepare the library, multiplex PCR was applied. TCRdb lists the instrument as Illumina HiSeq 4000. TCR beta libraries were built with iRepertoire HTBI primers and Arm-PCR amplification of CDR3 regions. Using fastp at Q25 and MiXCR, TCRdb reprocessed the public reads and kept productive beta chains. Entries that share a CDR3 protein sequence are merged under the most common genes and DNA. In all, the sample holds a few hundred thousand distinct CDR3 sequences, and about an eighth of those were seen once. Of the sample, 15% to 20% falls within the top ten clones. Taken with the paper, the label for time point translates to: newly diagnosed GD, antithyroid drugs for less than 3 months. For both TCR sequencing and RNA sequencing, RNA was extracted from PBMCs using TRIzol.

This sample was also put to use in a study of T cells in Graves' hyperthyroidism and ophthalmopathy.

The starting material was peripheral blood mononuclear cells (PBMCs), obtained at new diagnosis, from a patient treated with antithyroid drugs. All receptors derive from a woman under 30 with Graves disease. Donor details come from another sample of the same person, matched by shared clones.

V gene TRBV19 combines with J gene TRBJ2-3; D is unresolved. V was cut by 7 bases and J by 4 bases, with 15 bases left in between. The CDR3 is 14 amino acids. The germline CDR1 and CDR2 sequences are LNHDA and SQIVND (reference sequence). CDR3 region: CASTTGRSSDTQYF. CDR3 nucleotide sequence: TGTGCCAGTACTACTGGGCGCTCGTCAGATACGCAGTATTTT.

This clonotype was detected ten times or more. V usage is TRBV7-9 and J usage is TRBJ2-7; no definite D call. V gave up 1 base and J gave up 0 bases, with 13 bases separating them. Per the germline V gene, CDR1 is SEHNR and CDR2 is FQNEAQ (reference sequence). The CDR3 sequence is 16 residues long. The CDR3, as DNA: TGTGCCAGCAGCTTAGGCTTTACACAAGGCTCCTACGAGCAGTACGTC. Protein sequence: CASSLGFTQGSYEQYV.

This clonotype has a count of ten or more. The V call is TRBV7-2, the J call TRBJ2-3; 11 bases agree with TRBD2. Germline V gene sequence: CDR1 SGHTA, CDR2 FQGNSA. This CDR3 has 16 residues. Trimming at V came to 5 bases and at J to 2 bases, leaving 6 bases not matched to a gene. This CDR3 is CASSPRTSGYTDTQYF. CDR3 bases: TGTGCCAGCAGCCCCCGGACTAGCGGGTACACAGATACGCAGTATTTT.

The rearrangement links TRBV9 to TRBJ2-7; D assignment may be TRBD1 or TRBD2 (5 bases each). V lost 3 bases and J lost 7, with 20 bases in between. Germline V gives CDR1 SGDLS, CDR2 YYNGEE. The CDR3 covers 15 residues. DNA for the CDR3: TGTGCCAGCAGCGCGACCGGACTCCCTGGGGGTGAGCAGTACTTC. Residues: CASSATGLPGGEQYF. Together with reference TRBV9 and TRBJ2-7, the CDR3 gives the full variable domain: DSGVTQTPKHLITATGQRVTLRCSPRSGDLSVYWYQQSLDQGLQFLIQYYNGEERAKGNILERFSAQQFPDLHSELNLSSLELGDSALYFCASSATGLPGGEQYFGPGTRLTVT.

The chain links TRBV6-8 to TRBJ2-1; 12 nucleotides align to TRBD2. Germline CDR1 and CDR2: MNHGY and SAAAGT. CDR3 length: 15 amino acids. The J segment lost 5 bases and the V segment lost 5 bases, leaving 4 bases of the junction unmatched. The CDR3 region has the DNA TGTGCCAGCAGTCAAAGACTAGCGGGAGACAATGAGCAGTTCTTC. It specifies CASSQRLAGDNEQFF.

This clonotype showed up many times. CDR3 coding DNA: TGTGCCAGCAGTTTTACCGGGACAGGCATAGATACGCAGTATTTT. This codes for CASSFTGTGIDTQYF. V is TRBV12-3 or TRBV12-4 and J is TRBJ2-3; TRBD1 agrees at 8 bases. V was clipped by 3 bases and J by 5 bases; unmatched bases: 7. This CDR3 contains 15 residues.

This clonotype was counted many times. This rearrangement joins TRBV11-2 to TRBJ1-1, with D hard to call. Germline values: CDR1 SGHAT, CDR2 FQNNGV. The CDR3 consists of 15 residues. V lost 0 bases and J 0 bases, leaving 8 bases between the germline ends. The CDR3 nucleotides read TGTGCCAGCAGCTTAGAGGGGATAATGAACACTGAAGCTTTCTTT. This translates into CASSLEGIMNTEAFF. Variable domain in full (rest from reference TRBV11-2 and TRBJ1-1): EAGVAQSPRYKIIEKRQSVAFWCNPISGHATLYWYQQILGQGPKLLIQFQNNGVVDDSQLPKDRFSAERLKGVDSTLKIQPAKLEDSAVYLCASSLEGIMNTEAFFGQGTRLTVV.

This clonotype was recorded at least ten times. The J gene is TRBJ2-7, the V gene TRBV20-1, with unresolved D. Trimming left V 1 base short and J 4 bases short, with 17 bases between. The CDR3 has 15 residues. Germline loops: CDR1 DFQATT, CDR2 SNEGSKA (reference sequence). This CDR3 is CSARALVSPIYEQYF. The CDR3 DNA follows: TGCAGTGCTAGAGCACTGGTCTCACCCATTTACGAGCAGTACTTC.

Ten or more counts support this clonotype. The CDR3, as DNA: TGTGCCAGCAGCCAGGACAGGCTTAGCTATGGCTACACCTTC. Protein: CASSQDRLSYGYTF. V is TRBV12-3 or TRBV12-4 and J is TRBJ1-2, with 7 bases lining up with TRBD1. V trimming: 6 bases; J trimming: 4 bases; junction bases outside the gene matches: 8. This CDR3 is built from 14 residues.

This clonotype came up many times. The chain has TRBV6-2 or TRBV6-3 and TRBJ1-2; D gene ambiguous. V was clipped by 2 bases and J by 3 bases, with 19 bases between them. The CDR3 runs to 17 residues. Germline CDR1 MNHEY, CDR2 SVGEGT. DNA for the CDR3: TGTGCCAGCAGTTACATTCGGCGGATCCCTTCTCACTATGGCTACACCTTC. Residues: CASSYIRRIPSHYGYTF.

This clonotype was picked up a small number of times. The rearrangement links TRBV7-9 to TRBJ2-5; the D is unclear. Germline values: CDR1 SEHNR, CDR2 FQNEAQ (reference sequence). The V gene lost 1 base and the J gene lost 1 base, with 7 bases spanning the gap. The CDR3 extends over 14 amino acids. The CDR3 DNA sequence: TGTGCCAGCAGCTTAGACGTCAGCCAAGAGACCCAGTACTTC. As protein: CASSLDVSQETQYF.

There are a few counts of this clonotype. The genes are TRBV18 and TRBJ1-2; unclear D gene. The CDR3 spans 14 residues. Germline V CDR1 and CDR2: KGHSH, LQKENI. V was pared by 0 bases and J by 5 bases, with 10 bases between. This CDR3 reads CASSPPAKEYGYTF. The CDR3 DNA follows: TGTGCCAGCTCACCACCTGCCAAGGAATATGGCTACACCTTC.

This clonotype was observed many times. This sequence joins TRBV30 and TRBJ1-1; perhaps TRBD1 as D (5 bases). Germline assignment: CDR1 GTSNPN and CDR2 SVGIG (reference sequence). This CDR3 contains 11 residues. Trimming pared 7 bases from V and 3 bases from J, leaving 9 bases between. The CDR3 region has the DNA TGTGCCTCCGCCAGGGACACTGAAGCTTTCTTT. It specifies CASARDTEAFF.